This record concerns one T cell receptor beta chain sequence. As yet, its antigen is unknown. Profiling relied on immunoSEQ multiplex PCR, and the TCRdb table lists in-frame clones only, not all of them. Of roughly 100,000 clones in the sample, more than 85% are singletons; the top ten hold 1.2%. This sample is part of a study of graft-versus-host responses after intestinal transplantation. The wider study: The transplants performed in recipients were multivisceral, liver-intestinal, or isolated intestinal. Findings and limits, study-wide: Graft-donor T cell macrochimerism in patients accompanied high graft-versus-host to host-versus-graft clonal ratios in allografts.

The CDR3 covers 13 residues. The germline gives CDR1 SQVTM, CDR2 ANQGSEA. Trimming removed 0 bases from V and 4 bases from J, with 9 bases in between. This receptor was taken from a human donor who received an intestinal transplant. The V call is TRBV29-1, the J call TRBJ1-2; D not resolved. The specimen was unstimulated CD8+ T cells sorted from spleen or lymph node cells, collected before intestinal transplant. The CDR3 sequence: CSVEESAAYGYTF. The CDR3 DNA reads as TGCAGCGTTGAAGAGTCGGCGGCCTATGGCTACACCTTC.